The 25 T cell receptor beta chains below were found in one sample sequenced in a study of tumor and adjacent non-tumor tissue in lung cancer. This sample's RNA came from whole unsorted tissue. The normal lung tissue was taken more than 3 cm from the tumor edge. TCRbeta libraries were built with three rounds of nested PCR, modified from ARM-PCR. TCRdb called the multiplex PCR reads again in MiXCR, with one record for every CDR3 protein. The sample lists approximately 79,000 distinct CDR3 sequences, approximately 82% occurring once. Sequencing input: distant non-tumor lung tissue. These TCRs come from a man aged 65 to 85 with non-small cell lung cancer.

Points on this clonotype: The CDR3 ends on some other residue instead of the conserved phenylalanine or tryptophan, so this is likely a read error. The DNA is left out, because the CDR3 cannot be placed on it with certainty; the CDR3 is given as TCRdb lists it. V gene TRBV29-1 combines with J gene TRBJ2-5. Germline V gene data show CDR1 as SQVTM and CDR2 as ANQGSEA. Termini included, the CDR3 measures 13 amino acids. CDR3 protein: CSVANRFQETKYY.

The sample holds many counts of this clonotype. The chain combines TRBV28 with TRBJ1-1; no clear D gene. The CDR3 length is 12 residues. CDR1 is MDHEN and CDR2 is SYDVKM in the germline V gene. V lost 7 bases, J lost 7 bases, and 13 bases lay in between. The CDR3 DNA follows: TGTGCCAGCAACGAGGTCCAGAGTGAAGCTTTCTTT. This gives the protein CASNEVQSEAFF. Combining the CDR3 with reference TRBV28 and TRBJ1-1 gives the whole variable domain DVKVTQSSRYLVKRTGEKVFLECVQDMDHENMFWYRQDPGLGLRLIYFSYDVKMKEKGDIPEGYSVSREKKERFSLILESASTNQTSMYLCASNEVQSEAFFGQGTRLTVV.

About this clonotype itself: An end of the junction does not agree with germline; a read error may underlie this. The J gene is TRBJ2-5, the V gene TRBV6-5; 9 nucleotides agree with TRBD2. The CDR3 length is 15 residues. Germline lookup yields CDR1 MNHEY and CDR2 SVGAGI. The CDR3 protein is CANSLQRGAQETQYF. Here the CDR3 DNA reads TGTGCCAACAGTCTTCAGCGGGGGGCACAAGAGACCCAGTACTTC.

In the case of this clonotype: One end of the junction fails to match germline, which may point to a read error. CDR3 region: CAGSAGYLSPLHF. CDR3 DNA sequence: TGTGCCGGCAGTGCAGGGTATTTGTCACCCCTCCACTTT. The chain couples TRBV6-5 to TRBJ1-6; the D gene is possibly TRBD1 (5 bases). The CDR3 extends over 13 amino acids. Germline lookup yields CDR1 MNHEY and CDR2 SVGAGI.

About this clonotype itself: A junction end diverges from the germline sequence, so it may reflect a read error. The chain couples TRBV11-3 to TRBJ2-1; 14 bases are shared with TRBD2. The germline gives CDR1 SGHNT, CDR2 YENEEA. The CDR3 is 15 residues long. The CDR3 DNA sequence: TGTGCCAGCAGTCGACTAGCGGGGGGGTACAATGAACAGTCCTTC. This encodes CASSRLAGGYNEQSF.

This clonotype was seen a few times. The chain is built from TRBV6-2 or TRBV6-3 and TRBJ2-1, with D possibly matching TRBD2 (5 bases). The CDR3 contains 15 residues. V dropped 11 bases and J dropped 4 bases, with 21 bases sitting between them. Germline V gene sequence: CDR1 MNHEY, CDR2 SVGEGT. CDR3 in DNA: TGTGCCTCCCTCAGGCTAGCCAGCTCATACAATGAGCAGTTCTTC. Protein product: CASLRLASSYNEQFF.

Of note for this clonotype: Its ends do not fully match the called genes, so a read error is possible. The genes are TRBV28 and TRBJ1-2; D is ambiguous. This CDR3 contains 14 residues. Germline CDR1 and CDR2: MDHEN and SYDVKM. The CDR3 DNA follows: TGTGTCAGCCACGATTCAGGCACACGCAATGGCTGCACCTTC. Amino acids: CVSHDSGTRNGCTF.

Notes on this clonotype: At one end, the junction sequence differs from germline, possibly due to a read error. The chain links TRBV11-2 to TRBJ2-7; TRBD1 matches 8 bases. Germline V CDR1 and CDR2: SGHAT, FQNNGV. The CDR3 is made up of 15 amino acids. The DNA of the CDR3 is TGTGCCAGTAGTTTAGATCAGGGGGCCCCCTACGAGCAGTGTTTC. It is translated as CASSLDQGAPYEQCF.

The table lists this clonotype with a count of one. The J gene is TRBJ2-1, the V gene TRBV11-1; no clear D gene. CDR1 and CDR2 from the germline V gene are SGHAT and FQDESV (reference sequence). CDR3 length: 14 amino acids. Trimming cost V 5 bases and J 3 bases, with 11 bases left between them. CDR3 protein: CASSLLSVYNEQFF. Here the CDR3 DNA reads TGTGCCAGCAGCCTTCTGTCGGTCTACAATGAGCAGTTCTTC. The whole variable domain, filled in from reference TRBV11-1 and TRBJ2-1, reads EAEVAQSPRYKITEKSQAVAFWCDPISGHATLYWYRQILGQGPELLVQFQDESVVDDSQLPKDRFSAERLKGVDSTLKIQPAELGDSAMYLCASSLLSVYNEQFFGPGTRLTVL.

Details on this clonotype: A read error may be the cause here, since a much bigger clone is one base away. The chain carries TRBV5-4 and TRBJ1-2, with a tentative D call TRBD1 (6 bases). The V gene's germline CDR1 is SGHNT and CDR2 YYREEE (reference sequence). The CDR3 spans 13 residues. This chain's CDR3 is CPSSLDRNYGYTF. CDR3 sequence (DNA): TGTCCCAGCAGCTTGGACAGAAACTATGGCTACACCTTC.

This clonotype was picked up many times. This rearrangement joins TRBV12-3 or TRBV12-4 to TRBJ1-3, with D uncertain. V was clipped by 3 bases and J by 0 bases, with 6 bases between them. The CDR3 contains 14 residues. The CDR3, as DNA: TGTGCCAGCAGTTTCCGGGCCTCTGGAAACACCATATATTTT. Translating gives CASSFRASGNTIYF.

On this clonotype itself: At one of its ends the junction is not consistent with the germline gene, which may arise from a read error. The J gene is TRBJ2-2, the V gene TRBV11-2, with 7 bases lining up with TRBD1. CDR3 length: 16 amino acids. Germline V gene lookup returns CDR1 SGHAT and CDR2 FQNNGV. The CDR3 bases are TGTGCCAGCAGCTTAGTAGGCACAGGGGATGCCGGGGAACTGTTTTTT. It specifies CASSLVGTGDAGELFF.

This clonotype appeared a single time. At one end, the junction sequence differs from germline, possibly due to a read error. The CDR3: CAISSDTRELFF. CDR3 nucleotide sequence: TGTGCCATCAGCTCAGATACCAGGGAGCTGTTTTTT. The chain carries TRBV5-4 and TRBJ2-2; no clear D. This CDR3 contains 12 residues. CDR1 is SGHNT and CDR2 is YYREEE in the germline V gene (reference sequence).

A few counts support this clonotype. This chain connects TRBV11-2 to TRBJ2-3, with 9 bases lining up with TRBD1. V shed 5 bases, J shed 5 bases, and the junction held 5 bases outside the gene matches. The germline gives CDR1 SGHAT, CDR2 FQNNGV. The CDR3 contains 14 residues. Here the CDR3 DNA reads TGTGCCAGCAGCCCAAGGACAGGGGAAGATACGCAGTATTTT. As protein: CASSPRTGEDTQYF. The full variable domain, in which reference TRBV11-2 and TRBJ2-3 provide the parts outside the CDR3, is EAGVAQSPRYKIIEKRQSVAFWCNPISGHATLYWYQQILGQGPKLLIQFQNNGVVDDSQLPKDRFSAERLKGVDSTLKIQPAKLEDSAVYLCASSPRTGEDTQYFGPGTRLTVL.

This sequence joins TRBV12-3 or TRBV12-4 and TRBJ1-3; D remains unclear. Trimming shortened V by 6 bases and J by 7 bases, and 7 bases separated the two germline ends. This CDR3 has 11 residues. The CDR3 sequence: CASRWLNTIYF. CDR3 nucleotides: TGTGCCAGCAGATGGTTGAACACCATATATTTT.

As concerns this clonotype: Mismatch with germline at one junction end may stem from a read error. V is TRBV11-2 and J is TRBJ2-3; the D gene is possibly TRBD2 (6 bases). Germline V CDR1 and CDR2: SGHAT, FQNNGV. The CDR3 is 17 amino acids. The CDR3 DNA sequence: TGTGCCAGCAGCTTAGATCTTAGCGGCAGGCTTGGAGATACGCAATATTTT. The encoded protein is CASSLDLSGRLGDTQYF.

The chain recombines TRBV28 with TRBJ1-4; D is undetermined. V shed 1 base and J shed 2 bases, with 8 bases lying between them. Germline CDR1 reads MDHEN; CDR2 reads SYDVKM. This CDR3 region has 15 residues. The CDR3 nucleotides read TGTGCCAGCAGTTTATTGTCTGGTACTAATGAAAAACTGTTTTTT. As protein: CASSLLSGTNEKLFF.

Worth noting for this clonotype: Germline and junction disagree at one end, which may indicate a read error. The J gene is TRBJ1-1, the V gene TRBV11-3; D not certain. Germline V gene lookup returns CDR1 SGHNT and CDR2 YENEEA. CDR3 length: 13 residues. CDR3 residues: CSSSRHPWPEAFF. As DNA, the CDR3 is TGTTCCAGCAGCAGGCATCCTTGGCCTGAAGCTTTCTTT.

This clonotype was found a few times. The CDR3 is CSASSGGTRQFF. DNA of the CDR3: TGCAGTGCTTCCTCGGGGGGCACTCGGCAGTTCTTC. The V and J genes are TRBV20-1 and TRBJ2-1; TRBD2 might be the D (7 bases). The CDR3 contains 12 residues. The germline V and J ends were trimmed by 5 bases and 12 bases, with 17 bases remaining between them. Germline V gene lookup returns CDR1 DFQATT and CDR2 SNEGSKA (reference sequence).

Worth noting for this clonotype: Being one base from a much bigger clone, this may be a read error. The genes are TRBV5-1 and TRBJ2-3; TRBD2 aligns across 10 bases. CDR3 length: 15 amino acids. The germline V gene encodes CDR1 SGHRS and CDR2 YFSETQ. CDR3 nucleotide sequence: TGCGCCGGCAGCTCTAGCGGGGGATACACAGATACGCAGTATTTT. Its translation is CAGSSSGGYTDTQYF.

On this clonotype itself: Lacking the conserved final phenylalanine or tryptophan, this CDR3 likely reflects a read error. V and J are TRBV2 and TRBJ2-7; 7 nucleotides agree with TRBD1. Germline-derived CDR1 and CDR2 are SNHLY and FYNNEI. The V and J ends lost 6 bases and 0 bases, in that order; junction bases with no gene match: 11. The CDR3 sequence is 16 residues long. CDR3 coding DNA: TGTGCCAGCAGCGCGATTCCGGGACAGAGCTCCTACGAGCAGTACATC. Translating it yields CASSAIPGQSSYEQYI.

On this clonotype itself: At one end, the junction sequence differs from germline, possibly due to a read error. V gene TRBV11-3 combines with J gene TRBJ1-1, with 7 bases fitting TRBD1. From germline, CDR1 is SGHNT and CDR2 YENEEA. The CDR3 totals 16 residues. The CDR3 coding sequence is TGTGCCAGCAGCATCCGGGACAGAAACCTGAACACTGAAGATTTCTTT. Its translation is CASSIRDRNLNTEDFF. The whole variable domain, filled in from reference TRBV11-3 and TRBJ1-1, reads EAGVVQSPRYKIIEKKQPVAFWCNPISGHNTLYWYLQNLGQGPELLIRYENEEAVDDSQLPKDRFSAERLKGVDSTLKIQPAELGDSAVYLCASSIRDRNLNTEDFFGQGTRLTVV.

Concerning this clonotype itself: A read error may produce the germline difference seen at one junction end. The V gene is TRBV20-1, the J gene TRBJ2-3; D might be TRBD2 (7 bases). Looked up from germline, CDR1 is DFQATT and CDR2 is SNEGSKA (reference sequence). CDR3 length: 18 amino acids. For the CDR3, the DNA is TGCAGTGCTAGTGATCGGGGGGCCTCCAGATATTCCACAGATACGCAGTATTTC. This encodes CSASDRGASRYSTDTQYF.

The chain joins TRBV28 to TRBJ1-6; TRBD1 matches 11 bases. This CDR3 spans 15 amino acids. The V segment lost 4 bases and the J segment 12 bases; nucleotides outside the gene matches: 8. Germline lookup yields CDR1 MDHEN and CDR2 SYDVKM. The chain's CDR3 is CASSSGQGAGLPLHF. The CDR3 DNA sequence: TGTGCCAGCAGTTCTGGACAGGGGGCTGGATTACCCCTCCACTTT.

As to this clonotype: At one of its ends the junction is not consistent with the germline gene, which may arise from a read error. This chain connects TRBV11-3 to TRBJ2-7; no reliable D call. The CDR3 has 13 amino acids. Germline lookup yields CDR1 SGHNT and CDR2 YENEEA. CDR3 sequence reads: CASSFDVFYEQCF. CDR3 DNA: TGTGCCAGCAGCTTCGACGTCTTCTACGAGCAGTGCTTC.